This TCR beta chain originates from a study of T-cell reconstitution after alpha-beta-depleted transplantation in children (dated by TCRdb to the mid-2010s). For the wider study: T-cell immune reconstitution after TCRalphabeta/CD19-depleted allogeneic hematopoietic cell transplantation in children was quantitatively tracked in the study by means of TCR repertoire profiling. Study-wide conclusions, independent of this receptor: In some patients, high TCRbeta diversity at day 60 was attributed to recipient T cells and intrathymic progenitors that had survived conditioning. Hyperexpanded clone frequencies declined over subsequent months; after one year, T-cell counts and TCRbeta diversity were mostly attributed to newly produced T cells. Apparently early alphabetaT-cell count recovery about two months after transplant reportedly relied on only several hundred rapidly expanded clones derived from non-depleted graft cells.

The library relied on PCR. The listed sequencing device is Illumina HiSeq 2500. TCR libraries were prepared with molecular barcoding, using unique molecular identifiers to normalize TCRbeta repertoire quantification. TCRdb reprocessing: public reads trimmed at Q25 with fastp, clones called with MiXCR, in-frame beta chains kept. Rows matching on CDR3 protein sequence are summarized as one entry with the most common DNA and genes. The sample yields nearly 200,000 distinct CDR3 sequences; approximately 6.8% were counted once. The top ten clonotypes cover about 4.3% of the sample. What this sample's treatment or condition label stands for: allogeneic hematopoietic cell transplantation with graft depleted of TCRalphabeta T cells and CD19 B cells. Transplant recipients were children who received TCRalphabeta/CD19-depleted allogeneic hematopoietic cell grafts. Based on the germline V gene (reference sequence), the CDR1 and CDR2 sequences are MNHEY and SMNVEV. The CDR3 has 16 amino acids, counting the end cysteine and phenylalanine. Solely the CDR3 DNA is kept, with 48 bases framed from the first base. V is cut by 7 bases and J by 5 bases, and the space between the germline ends is 24 bases.

This clonotype was counted many times. Which antigen it targets is not known. The input lacks base qualities; no much larger clone sits a single base away. This TCR was sampled from a girl under three years old with combined immunodeficiency, due to receive a stem cell transplant. The rearranged chain carries TRBV27 and TRBJ2-7; D gene: possibly TRBD2, on 7 matching bases. Specimen: PBMCs, collected before TCRalphabeta/CD19-depleted stem cell transplant. CDR3 region: CASIPTGGQGWDEQYF. Read as DNA, the sequence is TGTGCCAGCATCCCAACCGGGGGGCAAGGATGGGACGAGCAGTACTTC.